The 9 T cell receptor beta chains given below trace back to one sample, sequenced in a study of T cells after yellow fever vaccination (dated by TCRdb to the late 2010s). The treatment or condition tag for this specimen amounts to: live attenuated yellow fever vaccine strain. The protocol used for the library was 5' RACE. Sequencing was performed on an Illumina NovaSeq 6000. TCRdb reran the public reads through fastp at Q25 and MiXCR, keeping productive beta chains. Rows matching on CDR3 protein sequence are summarized as one entry with the most common DNA and genes. For this sample there are about 340,000 distinct CDR3 sequences; approximately 12% appear just once. Clones ranked in the top ten supply 2.5% to 3.5% of the sample. Sequences were derived from CD4+ T cells sorted from PBMCs, sampled 15 days after the yellow fever booster vaccination. The source is a man younger than 35 who received the YFV17D yellow fever vaccine.

This sequence joins TRBV5-1 and TRBJ1-2; the D is unclear. From germline, CDR1 is SGHRS and CDR2 YFSETQ. This CDR3 comprises 12 residues. Trimming cost V 0 bases and J 6 bases, with 6 bases left between them. The CDR3 loop is CASSLGRNGYTF. CDR3 sequence (DNA): TGCGCCAGCAGCTTGGGCAGAAATGGCTACACCTTC. The full variable domain, with the rest looked up from reference TRBV5-1 and TRBJ1-2, is KAGVTQTPRYLIKTRGQQVTLSCSPISGHRSVSWYQQTPGQGLQFLFEYFSETQRNKGNFPGRFSGRQFSNSRSEMNVSTLELGDSALYLCASSLGRNGYTFGSGTRLTVV.

This clonotype was detected only a few times. The chain carries TRBV14 and TRBJ2-7; TRBD1 might be the D (6 bases). Germline loops: CDR1 SGHDN, CDR2 FVKESK. CDR3 length: 14 residues. CDR3 nucleotide sequence: TGTGCCAGCAGCCAAGCCCCCAGGGGCAGGGGAGTCTTCGTC. Translated: CASSQAPRGRGVFV.

Only a few counts were recorded for this clonotype. The chain joins TRBV9 to TRBJ1-4, with TRBD1 matching over 7 bases. This CDR3 region has 14 residues. The V segment lost 2 bases and the J segment 8 bases; nucleotides outside the gene matches: 6. Germline V gives CDR1 SGDLS, CDR2 YYNGEE. In nucleotides, the CDR3 is TGTGCCAGCAGCGTTGACAGGGCCAGGGAAAAACTGTTTTTT. This encodes CASSVDRAREKLFF.

This clonotype was seen many times. The V gene is TRBV20-1, the J gene TRBJ2-3, with TRBD2 matching 12 bases. Germline CDR1 and CDR2: DFQATT and SNEGSKA (reference sequence). This CDR3 is built from 14 residues. V trimming: 6 bases; J trimming: 6 bases; junction bases outside the gene matches: 7. This chain's CDR3 is CSANTGLAGDTQYF. As DNA, the CDR3 is TGCAGTGCCAACACAGGACTAGCGGGGGATACGCAGTATTTT.

The CDR3, as DNA: TGTGCCAGCAGCCAAGGGACCAACCAAGAGACCCAGTACTTC. Translated: CASSQGTNQETQYF. The chain links TRBV4-2 to TRBJ2-5; D is unresolved. Germline V gene sequence: CDR1 LGHNA, CDR2 YNFKEQ. The V and J ends lost 1 base and 0 bases respectively, with 6 bases between them. The CDR3 extends over 14 amino acids.

This clonotype was seen repeatedly, ten times or more. J is TRBJ2-2 and V is TRBV7-3; D gene unclear. The CDR3 contains 16 residues. The germline gives CDR1 SGHTA, CDR2 FQGTGA. V lost 4 bases, J lost 3 bases, and 15 bases lay in between. The CDR3 region has the DNA TGTGCCAGCAGCTCCACCCTCCAATTGGACACCGGGGAGCTGTTTTTT. Its protein product is CASSSTLQLDTGELFF.

This clonotype was seen a few times. The chain combines TRBV6-5 with TRBJ2-2; D call uncertain. CDR3 length: 16 residues. V was clipped by 5 bases and J by 1 base, with 14 bases between them. The germline V gene encodes CDR1 MNHEY and CDR2 SVGAGI. The CDR3 sequence is CASSPGWAMNTGELFF. CDR3 sequence (DNA): TGTGCCAGCAGTCCCGGGTGGGCAATGAACACCGGGGAGCTGTTTTTT.

CDR3 sequence: CASSYSPGNTGELFF. The CDR3 DNA sequence: TGTGCCAGCAGTTACTCGCCAGGGAACACCGGGGAGCTGTTTTTT. The rearrangement links TRBV6-6 to TRBJ2-2; D is ambiguous. The germline V gene has CDR1 MNHNY and CDR2 SVGAGI (reference sequence). The CDR3 covers 15 residues. V lost 0 bases and J 1 base, leaving 6 bases between the germline ends.

This clonotype was seen a handful of times. The J gene is TRBJ2-5, the V gene TRBV20-1; 7 nucleotides line up with TRBD2. Germline loops: CDR1 DFQATT, CDR2 SNEGSKA (reference sequence). V lost 6 bases and J lost 5; bases outside the gene matches: 6. This CDR3 is 12 amino acids long. For the CDR3, the DNA is TGCAGTGCATGGCGGGGGTTGGAGACCCAGTACTTC. Its protein is CSAWRGLETQYF.